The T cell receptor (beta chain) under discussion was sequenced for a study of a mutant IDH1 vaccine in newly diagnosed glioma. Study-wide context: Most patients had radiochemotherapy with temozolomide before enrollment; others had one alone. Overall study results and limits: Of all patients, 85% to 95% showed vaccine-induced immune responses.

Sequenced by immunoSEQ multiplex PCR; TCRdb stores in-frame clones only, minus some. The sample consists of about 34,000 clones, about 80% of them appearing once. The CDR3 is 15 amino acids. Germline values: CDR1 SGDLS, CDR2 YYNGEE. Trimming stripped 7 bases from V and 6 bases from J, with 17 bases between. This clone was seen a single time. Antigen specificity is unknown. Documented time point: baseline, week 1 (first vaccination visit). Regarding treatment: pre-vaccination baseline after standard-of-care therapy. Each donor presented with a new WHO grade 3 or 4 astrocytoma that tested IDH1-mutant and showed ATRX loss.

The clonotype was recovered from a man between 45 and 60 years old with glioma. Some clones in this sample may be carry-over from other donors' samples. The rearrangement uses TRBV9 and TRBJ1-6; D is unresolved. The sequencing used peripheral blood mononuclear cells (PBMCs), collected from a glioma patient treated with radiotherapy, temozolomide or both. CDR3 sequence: CASGTSPGSNSPLHF. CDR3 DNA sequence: TGTGCCAGCGGAACGTCTCCCGGTTCTAATTCACCCCTCCACTTT.